This T cell receptor (beta chain) was recovered during a study of blood T cell repertoires in COVID-19. Measured with immunoSEQ multiplex PCR; TCRdb has only the in-frame clones, and not every one. In the table there are 95,000 to 110,000 clones, 84% of which are singletons. CDR1 and CDR2 from the germline V gene are MNHEY and SVGAGI. V was pared by 2 bases and J by 7 bases, with 9 bases of the junction left unmatched. CDR3 length: 16 amino acids. This clone has a handful of counts. This chain joins TRBV6-5 and TRBJ2-2; TRBD1 aligns across 8 bases. The sequence derives from a human donor in a cohort sampled during active or convalescent COVID-19. The sample was peripheral blood. The CDR3 DNA reads as TGTGCCAGCAGTTACCCCACCGACAGGGGAGACGGGGAGCTGTTTTTT. Amino acids: CASSYPTDRGDGELFF.